This T cell receptor (beta chain) was recovered during a study of control samples from healthy donors and cancer patients. Generated by immunoSEQ multiplex PCR, the TCRdb table keeps only in-frame clones and is missing some. The repertoire holds fewer than 100,000 clones, with about 88% as singletons. With 6 bases clipped from V and 4 bases from J, the junction kept 6 bases outside the gene matches. This CDR3 is built from 16 residues. Germline assignment: CDR1 MGHRA and CDR2 YSYEKL. This sequence originates from a woman between 45 and 65 years old in good health. Sequencing was performed on blood. V and J are TRBV4-1 and TRBJ2-2, with 12 bases lining up with TRBD2. In DNA form, the CDR3 reads TGCGCCAGCAGGTCGCTAGCGGGGGGGCGCACCGGGGAGCTGTTTTTT. The encoded protein is CASRSLAGGRTGELFF.